This T cell receptor (beta chain) is from a study of blood T cell repertoires in COVID-19. Those enrolled in Seattle joined during active infection and were followed longitudinally afterward. Germline CDR1 reads SEHNR; CDR2 reads FQNEAQ (reference sequence). This CDR3 region has 15 residues. V was pared by 1 base and J by 7 bases, with 14 bases between. Method: immunoSEQ multiplex PCR; TCRdb's copy keeps in-frame clones and lacks some. The top ten clones hold more than 5.5% of a sample with more than 300,000 clones, about nine tenths of them seen once. This receptor was obtained from a woman in her 70s with COVID-19, enrolled during active disease. The sequencing input was peripheral blood. The chain has TRBV7-9 and TRBJ1-5, with D possibly being TRBD1 (6 bases). For the CDR3, the DNA is TGTGCCAGCAGCTTAGGTCGGGCAGGGGAACAGCCCCAGCATTTT. Its protein is CASSLGRAGEQPQHF. Complete variable domain (other parts from reference TRBV7-9 and TRBJ1-5): DTGVSQNPRHKITKRGQNVTFRCDPISEHNRLYWYRQTLGQGPEFLTYFQNEAQLEKSRLLSDRFSAERPKGSFSTLEIQRTEQGDSAMYLCASSLGRAGEQPQHFGDGTRLSIL.